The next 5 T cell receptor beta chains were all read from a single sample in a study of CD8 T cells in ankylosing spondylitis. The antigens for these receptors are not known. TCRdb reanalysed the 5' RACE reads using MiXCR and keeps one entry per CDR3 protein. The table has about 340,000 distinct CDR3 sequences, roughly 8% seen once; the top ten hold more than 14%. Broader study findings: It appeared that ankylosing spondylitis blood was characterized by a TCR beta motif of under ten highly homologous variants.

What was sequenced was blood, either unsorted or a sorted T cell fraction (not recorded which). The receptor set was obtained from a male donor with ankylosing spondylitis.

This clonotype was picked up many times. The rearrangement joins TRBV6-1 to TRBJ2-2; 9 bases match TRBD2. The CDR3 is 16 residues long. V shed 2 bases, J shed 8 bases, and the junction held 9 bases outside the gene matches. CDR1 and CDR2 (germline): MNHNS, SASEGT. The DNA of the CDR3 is TGTGCCAGCAGTGAACTAGCGGGGACGCAAAGGGGGGAGCTGTTTTTT. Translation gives CASSELAGTQRGELFF.

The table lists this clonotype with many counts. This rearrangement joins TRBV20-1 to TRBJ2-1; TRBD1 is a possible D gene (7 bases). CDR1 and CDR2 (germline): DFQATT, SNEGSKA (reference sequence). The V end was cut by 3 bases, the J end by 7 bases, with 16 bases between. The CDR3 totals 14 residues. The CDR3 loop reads CSASRGTDGNEQFF. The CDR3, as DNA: TGCAGTGCTAGCCGCGGGACAGACGGGAATGAGCAGTTCTTC.

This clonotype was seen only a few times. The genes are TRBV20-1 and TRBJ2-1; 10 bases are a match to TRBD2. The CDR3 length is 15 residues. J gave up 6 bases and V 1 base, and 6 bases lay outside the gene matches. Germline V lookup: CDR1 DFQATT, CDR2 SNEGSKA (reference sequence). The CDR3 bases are TGCAGTGCTAGAGTGGCTAGCGGGAGTTTCAATGAGCAGTTCTTC. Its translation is CSARVASGSFNEQFF.

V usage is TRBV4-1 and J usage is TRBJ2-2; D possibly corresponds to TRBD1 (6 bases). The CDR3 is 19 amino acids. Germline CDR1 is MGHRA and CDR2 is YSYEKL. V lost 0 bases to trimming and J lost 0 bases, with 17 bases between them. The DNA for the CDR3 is TGCGCCAGCAGCCAAGAGACCCGGACAGATTTCGCGAACACCGGGGAGCTGTTTTTT. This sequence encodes CASSQETRTDFANTGELFF.

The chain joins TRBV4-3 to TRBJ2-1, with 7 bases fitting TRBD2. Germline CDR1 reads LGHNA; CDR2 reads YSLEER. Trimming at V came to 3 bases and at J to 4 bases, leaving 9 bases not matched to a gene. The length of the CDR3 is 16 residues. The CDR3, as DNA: TGCGCCAGCAGCCAGGATCGGCTCGGGGGGTACAATGAGCAGTTCTTC. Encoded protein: CASSQDRLGGYNEQFF.